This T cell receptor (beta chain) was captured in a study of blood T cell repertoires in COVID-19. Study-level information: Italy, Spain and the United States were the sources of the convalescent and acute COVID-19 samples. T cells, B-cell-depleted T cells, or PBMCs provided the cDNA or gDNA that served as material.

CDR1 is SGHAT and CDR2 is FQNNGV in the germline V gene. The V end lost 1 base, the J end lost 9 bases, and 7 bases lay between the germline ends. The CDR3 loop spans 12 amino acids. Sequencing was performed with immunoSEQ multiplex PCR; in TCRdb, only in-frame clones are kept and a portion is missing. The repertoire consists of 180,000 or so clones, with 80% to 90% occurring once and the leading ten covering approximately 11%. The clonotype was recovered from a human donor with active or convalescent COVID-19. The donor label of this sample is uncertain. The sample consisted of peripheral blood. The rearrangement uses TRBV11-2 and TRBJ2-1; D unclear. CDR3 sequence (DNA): TGTGCCAGCAGCTTAGCAGGTCTTGAGCAGTTCTTC. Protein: CASSLAGLEQFF.